This T cell receptor beta chain was captured by sequencing in a study of cytomegalovirus exposure and HLA in healthy donors. Regarding the study as a whole: Subsequent analysis of the 100 to 150 validation repertoires found a tendency for first-cohort TCR clusters to co-occur. Cytomegalovirus association was listed for about 180 TCR beta chains.

This clone appeared once. The antigen remains unidentified. Some clones are missing from TCRdb's copy, which holds only in-frame ones; the method was immunoSEQ multiplex PCR. This sample has about 95,000 clones, with 85% found just once. This CDR3 region has 16 residues. V lost 2 bases to trimming and J lost 7 bases; unmatched junction nucleotides: 11. CDR1 is SGHDN, CDR2 FVKESK, per germline. Sequencing was carried out using PBMCs. This chain connects TRBV14 to TRBJ2-1; 7 bases match TRBD2. This TCR was sampled from a man aged 18 to 29 in good health and CMV-seropositive. The CDR3 DNA follows: TGTGCCAGCAGCCAAAGGGGTGATAGCGGGTCGAATGAGCAGTTCTTC. It specifies CASSQRGDSGSNEQFF.